This TCR beta chain is from a study of T cell responses to AZD1222 COVID-19 vaccine. In the study overall: Pooling covered second doses at about 4 or about 12 weeks.

This clone occurred a few times. What it binds is not known. Study-level findings and limits: Unmutated regions of variants are reportedly targeted by nearly half of spike-specific TCRs.

Profiling relied on immunoSEQ multiplex PCR, and the TCRdb table lists in-frame clones only, not all of them. The sample has some 180,000 clones, 70% to 90% seen once. This CDR3 spans 16 amino acids. The V end lost 4 bases, the J end lost 0 bases, and 10 bases lay between the germline ends. Looked up from germline, CDR1 is ENHRY and CDR2 is SYGVKD. The chain is built from TRBV10-3 and TRBJ2-6; the D is unclear. The sequence derives from an adult in good health. Sequences were derived from peripheral blood, sampled on day 0 of AZD1222 vaccination. The DNA for the CDR3 is TGTGCCATCAGTGCGTCGGCAGACTCTGGGGCCAACGTCCTGACTTTC. This codes for CAISASADSGANVLTF.